A single sample gave rise to the 26 T cell receptor beta chains below, sequenced in a study of shared clonotypes between healthy human individuals. Libraries were prepared by immunoSEQ multiplex PCR; TCRdb keeps only in-frame clonotypes and omits some of them. The sample yields over a million clones, 95% to 97% seen once. The specimen sequenced was naive CD4+ T cells sorted from blood. Regarding subset: CD45RA+ positively selected. The source is a man under 40 in good health.

The chain has TRBV28 and TRBJ1-1; possibly TRBD1 for D (6 bases). Germline V gene sequence: CDR1 MDHEN, CDR2 SYDVKM. V was trimmed by 6 bases and J by 1 base, leaving 15 bases between them. The CDR3 is 15 residues long. The CDR3 loop reads CASRPTQDRNTEAFF. In DNA, the CDR3 is TGTGCCAGCAGACCCACCCAGGACAGGAACACTGAAGCTTTCTTT.

The chain uses TRBV7-9 and TRBJ1-3; weak D call: TRBD1 (6 bases). Germline CDR1 and CDR2: SEHNR and FQNEAQ (reference sequence). Between the trimmed V and J ends, which lost 3 bases and 2 bases, there was a span of 8 bases. This CDR3 contains 14 residues. The CDR3 DNA sequence: TGTGCCAGCAGCTTCGCAGGGGCTGGAAACACCATATATTTT. Residues: CASSFAGAGNTIYF.

This chain links TRBV19 with TRBJ2-7; D is perhaps TRBD2 (5 bases). Trimming removed 2 bases at V and 0 bases at J, with 14 bases between. CDR1 is LNHDA and CDR2 is SQIVND in the germline V gene (reference sequence). This CDR3 contains 16 residues. This chain's CDR3 is CASSIIGLEGSYEQYF. As DNA, the CDR3 is TGTGCCAGTAGTATAATCGGGCTTGAGGGCTCCTACGAGCAGTACTTC.

In this sample, this clone turned up once. J is TRBJ2-3 and V is TRBV6-1; unclear D gene. The CDR3 extends over 9 amino acids. V lost 3 bases, J lost 9 bases, and 1 base lay in between. Germline values: CDR1 MNHNS, CDR2 SASEGT. The CDR3 bases are TGTGCCAGCAGTGAGACGCAGTATTTT. This gives the protein CASSETQYF.

The rearrangement joins TRBV6-6 to TRBJ2-6; D possibly uses TRBD1 or TRBD2 (5 bases each). Trimming shortened V by 2 bases and J by 4 bases, and 12 bases separated the two germline ends. Germline-derived CDR1 and CDR2 are MNHNY and SVGAGI (reference sequence). CDR3 size: 16 residues. As DNA, the CDR3 is TGTGCCAGCAGTTACCTGGTGGGACGGGGGGCCAACGTCCTGACTTTC. It codes for CASSYLVGRGANVLTF.

This clone occurred once. This rearrangement joins TRBV5-1 to TRBJ2-1, with D possibly being TRBD1 (6 bases). The length of the CDR3 is 15 residues. Germline V gene lookup returns CDR1 SGHRS and CDR2 YFSETQ. Trimming pared 4 bases from V and 1 base from J, leaving 12 bases between. CDR3 sequence reads: CASSKRGISYNEQFF. CDR3 sequence (DNA): TGCGCCAGCAGCAAAAGGGGGATATCCTACAATGAGCAGTTCTTC. Full variable domain (remainder filled in from reference TRBV5-1 and TRBJ2-1): KAGVTQTPRYLIKTRGQQVTLSCSPISGHRSVSWYQQTPGQGLQFLFEYFSETQRNKGNFPGRFSGRQFSNSRSEMNVSTLELGDSALYLCASSKRGISYNEQFFGPGTRLTVL.

This clone has just one count. The J gene is TRBJ2-1, the V gene TRBV7-3; D not certain. The CDR3 loop spans 14 amino acids. Germline assignment: CDR1 SGHTA and CDR2 FQGTGA. The V end lost 3 bases, the J end lost 4 bases, and 10 bases lay between the germline ends. CDR3 residues: CASSLDAAYNEQFF. For the CDR3, the DNA is TGTGCCAGCAGCTTGGACGCCGCGTACAATGAGCAGTTCTTC.

Remarks on this clone: An end of the junction does not agree with germline; a read error may underlie this. Other DNA sequences in the sample encode the same CDR3. V is TRBV9 and J is TRBJ2-1; 9 positions match TRBD2. The CDR3 has 15 amino acids. Germline assignment: CDR1 SGDLS and CDR2 YYNGEE. This CDR3 reads CASSVAGDSYNEQFF. The CDR3 DNA follows: TGTGCCAGCAGTGTAGCGGGAGACTCCTACAATGAGCAGTTCTTC.

As regards this clone: The sample has other DNA sequences that encode this CDR3 too. The CDR3 DNA sequence: TGTGCCAGCAGCCGAGGGACAGGGGGAAATCAGCCCCAGCATTTT. This gives the protein CASSRGTGGNQPQHF. This rearrangement joins TRBV28 to TRBJ1-5, with 11 bases identical to TRBD1. The CDR3 totals 15 residues. V lost 6 bases to trimming and J lost 4 bases; unmatched junction nucleotides: 5. Germline CDR1 and CDR2: MDHEN and SYDVKM.

This clone has just one count. The chain couples TRBV11-2 to TRBJ2-2; a possible D gene is TRBD1 (6 bases). CDR3 size: 14 residues. Germline-derived CDR1 and CDR2 are SGHAT and FQNNGV. Trimming pared 4 bases from V and 5 bases from J, leaving 11 bases between. The CDR3: CASSSQGLTGELFF. The CDR3 DNA follows: TGTGCCAGCAGCTCACAGGGCCTTACCGGGGAGCTGTTTTTT.

This sequence joins TRBV6-5 and TRBJ2-7; D is unclear. V dropped 6 bases and J dropped 4 bases, with 19 bases sitting between them. The CDR3 is made up of 15 amino acids. CDR1 and CDR2 (germline): MNHEY, SVGAGI. The CDR3 nucleotides read TGTGCCAGCAGCACCATGCCCCCGGACGGGTACGAGCAGTACTTC. It encodes CASSTMPPDGYEQYF.

Comments on this clone: This same CDR3 is encoded by further DNA sequences in the sample. This chain uses TRBV5-1 with TRBJ2-1; D is undetermined. CDR1 and CDR2 from the germline V gene are SGHRS and YFSETQ. V gave up 0 bases and J gave up 6 bases, with 7 bases separating them. The CDR3 loop spans 13 amino acids. The CDR3 sequence: CASSLATINEQFF. The CDR3 bases are TGCGCCAGCAGCTTGGCCACGATCAATGAGCAGTTCTTC. Together with reference TRBV5-1 and TRBJ2-1, the CDR3 gives the full variable domain: KAGVTQTPRYLIKTRGQQVTLSCSPISGHRSVSWYQQTPGQGLQFLFEYFSETQRNKGNFPGRFSGRQFSNSRSEMNVSTLELGDSALYLCASSLATINEQFFGPGTRLTVL.

This chain links TRBV7-9 with TRBJ1-4; no clear D. V gave up 4 bases and J gave up 5 bases, with 11 bases separating them. CDR3 length: 14 amino acids. Per the germline V gene, CDR1 is SEHNR and CDR2 is FQNEAQ (reference sequence). CDR3 protein: CASSSALINEKLFF. The DNA for the CDR3 is TGTGCCAGCAGCTCTGCACTAATCAATGAAAAACTGTTTTTT. Full variable domain (missing parts from reference TRBV7-9 and TRBJ1-4): DTGVSQNPRHKITKRGQNVTFRCDPISEHNRLYWYRQTLGQGPEFLTYFQNEAQLEKSRLLSDRFSAERPKGSFSTLEIQRTEQGDSAMYLCASSSALINEKLFFGSGTQLSVL.

The chain carries TRBV5-5 and TRBJ1-1; D gene uncertain. Trimming shortened V by 2 bases and J by 1 base, and 12 bases separated the two germline ends. CDR3 size: 15 residues. The germline V gene has CDR1 SGHKS and CDR2 YYEKEE (reference sequence). The CDR3 is CASSLFTAPNTEAFF. CDR3 nucleotides: TGTGCCAGCAGCTTATTTACGGCCCCGAACACTGAAGCTTTCTTT.

The chain uses TRBV28 and TRBJ1-4; D is unclear. Germline V CDR1 and CDR2: MDHEN, SYDVKM. The CDR3 runs 12 residues. The ends were cut back, 4 bases at V and 12 bases at J, with 12 bases in the middle. Here the CDR3 DNA reads TGTGCCAGCAGTTGGACGGCCTGGGAACTGTTTTTT. Encoded protein: CASSWTAWELFF.

This chain connects TRBV5-4 to TRBJ1-4; 12 bases map to TRBD1. The junction had 18 bases not matched to a gene; V was cut back by 4 bases and J by 8 bases. This CDR3 is 19 amino acids long. Germline V gene sequence: CDR1 SGHNT, CDR2 YYREEE (reference sequence). In DNA form, the CDR3 reads TGTGCCAGCAGCCGTGGGGATGACAACCGGGACAGGGGGCACGAAAAACTGTTTTTT. This encodes CASSRGDDNRDRGHEKLFF.

The V call is TRBV10-3, the J call TRBJ2-1, with D perhaps assigned TRBD1 or TRBD2 (5 bases each). Germline-derived CDR1 and CDR2 are ENHRY and SYGVKD. Trimming pared 4 bases from V and 9 bases from J, leaving 7 bases between. The CDR3 totals 11 residues. The CDR3 nucleotides read TGTGCCATCAGTGGGGGGAGTGAGCAGTTCTTC. Residues: CAISGGSEQFF.

A remark on this clone: The sample contains more than one DNA sequence encoding this CDR3. This rearrangement joins TRBV18 to TRBJ2-1; TRBD2 aligns across 9 bases. Looked up from germline, CDR1 is KGHSH and CDR2 is LQKENI. J lost 5 bases, V lost 3 bases, and 2 bases had no gene match. There are 14 residues in the CDR3. In DNA, the CDR3 is TGTGCCAGCTCACCGACTAGCGGAGACAATGAGCAGTTCTTC. Its protein is CASSPTSGDNEQFF. Using reference TRBV18 and TRBJ2-1 for the parts outside the CDR3, the full variable domain is NAGVMQNPRHLVRRRGQEARLRCSPMKGHSHVYWYRQLPEEGLKFMVYLQKENIIDESGMPKERFSAEFPKEGPSILRIQQVVRGDSAAYFCASSPTSGDNEQFFGPGTRLTVL.

As for this clone: Other DNA sequences in the sample encode the same CDR3. The V call is TRBV6-5, the J call TRBJ1-1, with no clear D. This CDR3 contains 14 residues. The germline V gene has CDR1 MNHEY and CDR2 SVGAGI. The V end was cut by 0 bases, the J end by 2 bases, with 7 bases between. The CDR3, as DNA: TGTGCCAGCAGTTACTCGGGCGGAAACACTGAAGCTTTCTTT. Amino acids: CASSYSGGNTEAFF.

The chain has TRBV10-1 and TRBJ2-7, with D uncertain. CDR1 and CDR2 from the germline V gene are WNHNN and SYGVQD (reference sequence). Trimming left V 3 bases short and J 2 bases short, with 2 bases between. The CDR3 length is 11 residues. The CDR3 region is CASSDAYEQYF. The CDR3 DNA is TGCGCCAGCAGTGACGCCTACGAGCAGTACTTC.

The chain has TRBV19 and TRBJ1-4; 8 nucleotides line up with TRBD1. V was pared by 7 bases and J by 5 bases, with 15 bases of the junction left unmatched. This CDR3 is built from 17 residues. The V gene's germline CDR1 is LNHDA and CDR2 SQIVND (reference sequence). The CDR3 nucleotides are TGTGCCAGTACCCAACATGCCCCCGGGACAGGCAATGAAAAACTGTTTTTT. Translation gives CASTQHAPGTGNEKLFF.

This clone was seen once. The rearrangement uses TRBV9 and TRBJ2-2; 9 positions agree with TRBD1. Germline V gene data show CDR1 as SGDLS and CDR2 as YYNGEE. The V gene end was trimmed by 4 bases and the J gene end by 5 bases; junction bases not matched to a gene: 9. The CDR3 has 16 residues. CDR3 nucleotide sequence: TGTGCCAGCAGCAAGGGACAGGGCCCGGGGACCGGGGAGCTGTTTTTT. Translation: CASSKGQGPGTGELFF. Full variable domain (missing parts from reference TRBV9 and TRBJ2-2): DSGVTQTPKHLITATGQRVTLRCSPRSGDLSVYWYQQSLDQGLQFLIQYYNGEERAKGNILERFSAQQFPDLHSELNLSSLELGDSALYFCASSKGQGPGTGELFFGEGSRLTVL.

This chain links TRBV10-3 with TRBJ2-7, with no clear D. Trimming took off 11 bases at V and 6 bases at J, with 11 bases between the two ends. CDR1 ENHRY and CDR2 SYGVKD come from the germline V gene. This CDR3 has 10 amino acids. In DNA, the CDR3 is TGTGCCGCCGGACCGTCCGAGCAGTACTTC. This sequence encodes CAAGPSEQYF.

This rearrangement joins TRBV9 to TRBJ2-2; 9 nucleotides match TRBD1. The CDR3 length is 16 residues. V lost 3 bases, J lost 6 bases, and 9 bases stayed unmatched. CDR1 is SGDLS, CDR2 YYNGEE, per germline. As DNA, the CDR3 is TGTGCCAGCAGCGCCTCCCCGGGACAGGGCGCCGGGGAGCTGTTTTTT. Amino acid sequence: CASSASPGQGAGELFF.

The V call is TRBV28, the J call TRBJ1-5; D may be TRBD1 (5 bases). V was cut by 3 bases and J by 2 bases, with 11 bases left in between. The CDR3 runs to 15 residues. From germline, CDR1 is MDHEN and CDR2 SYDVKM. CDR3: CASSFSGGGNQPQHF. CDR3 DNA: TGTGCCAGCAGTTTTTCGGGAGGGGGCAATCAGCCCCAGCATTTT.

The chain carries TRBV29-1 and TRBJ2-7; 7 bases align to TRBD1. Unmatched junction bases numbered 11, after V lost 5 bases and J lost 7 bases. Germline assignment: CDR1 SQVTM and CDR2 ANQGSEA. The CDR3 runs 13 residues. CDR3 coding DNA: TGCAGCGTTCGACAGGGCGCCTTTGGAGAGCAGTACTTC. It encodes CSVRQGAFGEQYF.